What follows is one T cell receptor (beta chain) and its context. With 4 bases clipped from V and 4 bases from J, the junction kept 12 bases outside the gene matches. The germline CDR1 and CDR2 sequences are SQVTM and ANQGSEA. CDR3 length equals 15 residues. There were TCR beta CDR3 regions amplified from RNA transcripts. Using the HTBI primer set, a first-round RT-PCR was run on the TCR CDR3. TCRdb re-called the multiplex PCR reads with MiXCR, one entry per CDR3 protein. The table records around 500,000 distinct CDR3 sequences, 14% of them present only once. This record comes from a study of T cells in Graves' hyperthyroidism and ophthalmopathy.

This TCR derives from a woman younger than 35 with Graves' hyperthyroidism. Sequencing input: blood. The chain is built from TRBV29-1 and TRBJ2-5, with 7 bases that match TRBD1. Here the CDR3 reads CSVGPDRVGRETQYF. CDR3 in DNA: TGCAGCGTTGGCCCCGACAGGGTCGGGCGAGAGACCCAGTACTTC.